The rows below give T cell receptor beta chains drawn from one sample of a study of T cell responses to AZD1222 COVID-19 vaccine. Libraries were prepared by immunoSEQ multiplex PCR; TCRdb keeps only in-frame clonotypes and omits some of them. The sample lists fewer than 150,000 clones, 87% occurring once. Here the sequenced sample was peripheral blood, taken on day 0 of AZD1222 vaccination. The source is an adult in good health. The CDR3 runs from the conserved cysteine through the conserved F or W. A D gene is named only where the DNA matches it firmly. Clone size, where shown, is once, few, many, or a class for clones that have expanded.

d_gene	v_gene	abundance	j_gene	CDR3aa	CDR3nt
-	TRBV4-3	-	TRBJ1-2	CASSPRQHYGYTF	TGCGCCAGCAGCCCCCGACAGCACTATGGCTACACCTTC
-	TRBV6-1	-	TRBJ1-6	CASSEAWGQDLHF	TGTGCCAGCAGTGAAGCTTGGGGACAAGACCTCCACTTT
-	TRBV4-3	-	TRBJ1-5	CASSFAGNQPQHF	TGCGCCAGCAGTTTTGCAGGGAATCAGCCCCAGCATTTT
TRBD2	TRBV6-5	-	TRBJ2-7	CASSYGREGPYEQYF	TGTGCCAGCAGTTACGGGCGGGAGGGTCCCTACGAGCAGTACTTC
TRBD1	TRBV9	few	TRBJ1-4	CASSPTGLGEKLFF	TGTGCCAGCAGCCCGACAGGGTTGGGTGAAAAACTGTTTTTT
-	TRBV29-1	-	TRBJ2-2	CSVPRENTGELFF	TGCAGCGTTCCTAGGGAGAACACCGGGGAGCTGTTTTTT
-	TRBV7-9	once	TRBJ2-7	CASSISGTVTYEQYF	TGTGCCAGCAGCATATCCGGGACGGTTACCTACGAGCAGTACTTC
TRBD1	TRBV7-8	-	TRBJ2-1	CASSLQGVSEQFF	TGTGCCAGCAGCTTACAGGGGGTTAGTGAGCAGTTCTTC
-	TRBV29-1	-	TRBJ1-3	CSVSRDGNTIYF	TGCAGCGTTTCTCGGGACGGAAACACCATATATTTT
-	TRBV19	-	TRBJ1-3	CASNTFAGNTIYF	TGTGCCAGTAATACGTTTGCTGGAAACACCATATATTTT
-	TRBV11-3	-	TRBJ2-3	CASSQVWSPSRSTQYF	TGTGCCAGCAGCCAAGTCTGGTCCCCATCTCGGAGTACGCAGTATTTT
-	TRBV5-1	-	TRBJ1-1	CASSLQQGLNTEAFF	TGCGCCAGCAGCTTGCAACAGGGTCTGAACACTGAAGCTTTCTTT
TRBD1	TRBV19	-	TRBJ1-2	CASTPSLDRGYGYTF	TGTGCCAGTACCCCATCACTCGACAGGGGCTATGGCTACACCTTC
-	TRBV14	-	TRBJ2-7	CASSQDTSYEQYF	TGTGCCAGCAGCCAGGACACCTCCTACGAGCAGTACTTC
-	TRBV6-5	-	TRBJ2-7	CASSSNTDSHEQYF	TGTGCCAGCAGTTCTAACACGGACTCGCACGAGCAGTACTTC
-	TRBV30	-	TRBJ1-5	CAWSAGKTALNQPQHF	TGTGCCTGGAGTGCCGGGAAGACAGCGTTAAATCAGCCCCAGCATTTT
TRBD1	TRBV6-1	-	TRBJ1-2	CASSEAPGQGYGYTF	TGTGCCAGCAGTGAAGCGCCGGGACAGGGCTATGGCTACACCTTC
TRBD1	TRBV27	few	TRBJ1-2	CASAGTAPNYGYTF	TGTGCCAGCGCCGGGACAGCTCCTAACTATGGCTACACCTTC
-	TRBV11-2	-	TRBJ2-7	CASTLKVGSLINHEQYF	TGTGCCAGCACCTTAAAAGTAGGGAGTTTAATTAACCACGAGCAGTACTTC
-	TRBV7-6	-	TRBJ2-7	CASSLAAGIKAYEQYF	TGTGCCAGCAGCTTAGCTGCCGGGATCAAGGCCTACGAGCAGTACTTC
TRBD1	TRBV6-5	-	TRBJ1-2	CASSRDSTYGYTF	TGTGCCAGCAGTCGGGACAGCACGTATGGCTACACCTTC
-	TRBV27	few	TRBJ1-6	CASSFESPNSPLHF	TGTGCCAGCAGCTTCGAGTCGCCCAATTCACCCCTCCACTTT
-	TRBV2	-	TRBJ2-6	CASSDSGANVLTF	TGTGCCAGCAGTGACTCTGGGGCCAACGTCCTGACTTTC
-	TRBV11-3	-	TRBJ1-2	CASSLGSFNYGYTF	TGTGCCAGCAGCTTAGGCAGCTTCAACTATGGCTACACCTTC
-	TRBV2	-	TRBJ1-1	CASSEGVGAEAFF	TGTGCCAGCAGTGAAGGGGTGGGCGCTGAAGCTTTCTTT
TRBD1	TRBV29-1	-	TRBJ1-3	CSVATGLSGNTIYF	TGCAGCGTGGCGACAGGGTTATCTGGAAACACCATATATTTT
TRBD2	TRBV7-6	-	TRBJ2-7	CASSLAAGGLYEQYF	TGTGCCAGCAGCTTAGCGGCGGGGGGGCTTTACGAGCAGTACTTC
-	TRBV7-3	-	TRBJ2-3	CASSWTRTDTQYF	TGTGCCAGCAGCTGGACCCGCACAGATACGCAGTATTTT
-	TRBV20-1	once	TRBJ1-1	CSASQGNTEAFF	TGCAGTGCTAGTCAGGGGAACACTGAAGCTTTCTTT
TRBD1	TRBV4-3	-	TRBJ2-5	CASSQDWGQQETQYF	TGCGCCAGCAGCCAAGATTGGGGACAGCAAGAGACCCAGTACTTC
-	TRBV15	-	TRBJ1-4	CATSSRWGPNEKLFF	TGTGCCACCAGCAGCCGTTGGGGTCCGAATGAAAAACTGTTTTTT
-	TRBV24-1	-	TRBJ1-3	CATSDPNRDKNTIYF	TGTGCCACCAGTGACCCGAACAGAGACAAAAACACCATATATTTT
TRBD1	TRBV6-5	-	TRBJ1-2	CASSPGTGFGYGYTF	TGTGCCAGCAGTCCCGGGACAGGGTTCGGGTATGGCTACACCTTC